This T cell receptor (beta chain) was obtained from a study of blood T cell repertoires in COVID-19. Study context: Whether acute or convalescent, the COVID-19 samples came from the United States, Italy and Spain.

The CDR3 has 10 residues. The germline CDR1 and CDR2 sequences are SQVTM and ANQGSEA. Trimming left V 7 bases short and J 2 bases short, with 4 bases between. Participants' reported clinical history set cohort assignment. Before being deemed recovered, Cohort 3 donors had two negative PCRs, clearance, or symptom resolution. In the authors' workflow: Nucleated cell counts were estimated from reference gene primer amplification. Clones were sequenced by immunoSEQ multiplex PCR, and TCRdb holds only the in-frame ones, with some missing. The D gene and trimming were derived from the DNA, and the V and J assignments and clone size from that table. The repertoire holds approximately 450,000 clones, with 80% to 90% as singletons.

The sequence came from a man between 25 and 39 years old who had recovered from COVID-19. The V and J genes are TRBV29-1 and TRBJ2-3; D gene uncertain. Sequenced sample: PBMCs or T cells enriched from blood (not recorded which). The CDR3: CSAYTDTQYF. The DNA of the CDR3 is TGCAGCGCCTACACAGATACGCAGTATTTT.